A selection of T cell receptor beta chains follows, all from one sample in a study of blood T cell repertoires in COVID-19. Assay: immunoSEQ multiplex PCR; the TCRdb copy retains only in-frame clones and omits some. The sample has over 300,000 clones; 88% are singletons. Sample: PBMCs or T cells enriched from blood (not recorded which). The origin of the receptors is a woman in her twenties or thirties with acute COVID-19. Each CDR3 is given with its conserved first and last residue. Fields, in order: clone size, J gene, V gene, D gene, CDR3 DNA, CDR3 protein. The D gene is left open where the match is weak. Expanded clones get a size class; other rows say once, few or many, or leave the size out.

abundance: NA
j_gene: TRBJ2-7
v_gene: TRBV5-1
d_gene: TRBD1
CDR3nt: TGCGCCAGCAGCTTGAGTGGGACAGGGTTTATCGGGTACGAGCAGTACTTC
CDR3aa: CASSLSGTGFIGYEQYF

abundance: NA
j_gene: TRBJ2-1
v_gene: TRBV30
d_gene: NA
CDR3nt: TGTGCCTGGAAGGCAGGGGTATACAATGAGCAGTTCTTC
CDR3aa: CAWKAGVYNEQFF

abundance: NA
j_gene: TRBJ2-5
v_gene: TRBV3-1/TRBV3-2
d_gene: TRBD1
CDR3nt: TGTGCCAGCAGCCAGGAGGACAGGGGAAGGGAGACCCAGTACTTC
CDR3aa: CASSQEDRGRETQYF

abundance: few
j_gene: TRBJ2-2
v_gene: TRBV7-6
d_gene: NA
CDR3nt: TGTGCCAGCAGGAGGGCGGGCGGGGAGCTGTTTTTT
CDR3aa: CASRRAGGELFF

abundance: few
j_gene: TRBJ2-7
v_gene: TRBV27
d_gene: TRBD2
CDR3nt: TGTGCCAGCAGTTTGATAGCGGGGACCTACGAGCAGTACTTC
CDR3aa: CASSLIAGTYEQYF

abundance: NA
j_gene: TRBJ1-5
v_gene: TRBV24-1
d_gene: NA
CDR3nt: TGTGCCACCAGTCGCGGGAATCAGCCCCAGCATTTT
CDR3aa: CATSRGNQPQHF

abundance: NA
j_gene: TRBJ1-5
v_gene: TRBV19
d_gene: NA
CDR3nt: TGTGCCAGTAGGTTGCGGTATTGGAGTAATCAGCCCCAGCATTTT
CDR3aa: CASRLRYWSNQPQHF

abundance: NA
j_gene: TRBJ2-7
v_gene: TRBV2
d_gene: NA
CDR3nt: TGTGCCAGCAGTGAAAATCCGGGACTCCATAATACCTACGAGCAGTACTTC
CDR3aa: CASSENPGLHNTYEQYF

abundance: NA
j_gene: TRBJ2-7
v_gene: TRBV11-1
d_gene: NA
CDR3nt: TGTGCCAGCAGCCCGTGGCCCGGCAGGGGAATCTACGAGCAGTACTTC
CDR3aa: CASSPWPGRGIYEQYF

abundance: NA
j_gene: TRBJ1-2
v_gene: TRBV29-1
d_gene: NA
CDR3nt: TGCAGCGGCCAAGGTGGGGGCAACTATGGCTACACCTTC
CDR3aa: CSGQGGGNYGYTF

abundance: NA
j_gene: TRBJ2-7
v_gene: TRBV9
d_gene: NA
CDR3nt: TGTGCCAGCAGCGTGCACCGTAGCTCCTACGAGCAGTACTTC
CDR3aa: CASSVHRSSYEQYF

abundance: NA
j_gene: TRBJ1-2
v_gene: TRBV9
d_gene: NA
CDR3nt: TGTGCCAGCAGCCTTAGGTCCTCAGAGGCCTATGGCTACACCTTC
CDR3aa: CASSLRSSEAYGYTF

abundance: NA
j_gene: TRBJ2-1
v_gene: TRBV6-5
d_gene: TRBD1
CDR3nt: TGTGCCAGCAGGTTGGACAGGGGATACAATGAGCAGTTCTTC
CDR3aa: CASRLDRGYNEQFF

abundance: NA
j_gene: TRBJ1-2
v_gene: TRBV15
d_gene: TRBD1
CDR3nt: TGTGCCACCAGCAGAGACGGGACAGGGGGCGTCTATGGCTACACCTTC
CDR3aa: CATSRDGTGGVYGYTF

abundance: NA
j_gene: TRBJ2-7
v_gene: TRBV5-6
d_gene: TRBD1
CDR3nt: TGTGCCAGCAGCCCTGGGACCGGGACAGGGGTGGGCGAGCAGTACTTC
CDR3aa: CASSPGTGTGVGEQYF

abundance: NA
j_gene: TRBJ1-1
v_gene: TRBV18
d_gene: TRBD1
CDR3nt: TGTGCCAGCTCAGAACAGGGGCTGGGTTACACTGAAGCTTTCTTT
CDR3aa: CASSEQGLGYTEAFF

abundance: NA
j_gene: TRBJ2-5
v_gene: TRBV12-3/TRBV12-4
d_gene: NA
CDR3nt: TGTGCCAGCACCCAGCGGACGGGAGAGACCCAGTACTTC
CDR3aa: CASTQRTGETQYF

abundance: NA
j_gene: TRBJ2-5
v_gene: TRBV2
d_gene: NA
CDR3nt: TGTGCCAGCACGAAGGGGCTCGGGGAGACCCAGTACTTC
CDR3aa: CASTKGLGETQYF

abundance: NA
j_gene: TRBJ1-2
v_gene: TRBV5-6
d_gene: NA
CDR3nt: TGTGCCAGCAGGATTCGGAGTAATCTCGTACGGGGCTACACCTTC
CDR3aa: CASRIRSNLVRGYTF

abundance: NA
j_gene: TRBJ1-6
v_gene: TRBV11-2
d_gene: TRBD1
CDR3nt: TGTGCCAGCGCAGACAGGGGGTCCGATAATTCACCCCTCCACTTT
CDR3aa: CASADRGSDNSPLHF

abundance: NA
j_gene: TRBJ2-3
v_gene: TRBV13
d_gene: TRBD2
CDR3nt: TGTGCCAGCAGCTCTAGCGGGGTGAGGGATACGCAGTATTTT
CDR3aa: CASSSSGVRDTQYF

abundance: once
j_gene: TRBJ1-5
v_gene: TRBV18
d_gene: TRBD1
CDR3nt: TGTGCCATCTACTGGGGACAGGGTACTTATAGCAATCAGCCCCAGCATTTT
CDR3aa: CAIYWGQGTYSNQPQHF